Presented here are 5 T cell receptor beta chains from one specimen sequenced in a study of beta chain features in type 1 diabetes. Study observations and caveats: All four CD4+ subsets of Type 1 diabetes patients contained TCRB CDR3s that were moderately but significantly shorter.

Reverse transcribing all isolated RNA meant expressed TCRB transcripts were sequenced. Libraries were prepared by immunoSEQ multiplex PCR; TCRdb keeps only in-frame clonotypes and omits some of them. The table records a few hundred thousand clones, around an eighth of them present only once. No antigen is known for these receptors. The sample consisted of naive CD4+ T cells from blood. The receptors come from a woman younger than 30 with type 1 diabetes.

This clone has a handful of counts. V gene TRBV5-6 combines with J gene TRBJ1-4; D not resolved. V was cut by 4 bases and J by 7 bases, with 5 bases left in between. This CDR3 has 11 residues. The germline CDR1 and CDR2 sequences are SGHDT and YYEEEE. The CDR3 coding sequence is TGTGCCAGCAGCCGGGGTGAAAAACTGTTTTTT. Translating gives CASSRGEKLFF.

This clone occurred a few times. The V call is TRBV29-1, the J call TRBJ2-7; 9 bases fit TRBD1. V shed 7 bases, J shed 3 bases, and the junction held 1 base outside the gene matches. CDR3 length: 11 residues. Germline V gives CDR1 SQVTM, CDR2 ANQGSEA. In nucleotides, the CDR3 is TGCAGCGCGGGACAGGGCTACGAGCAGTACTTC. It encodes CSAGQGYEQYF.

This clone has only a few counts. The genes are TRBV29-1 and TRBJ2-2, with TRBD2 matching over 12 bases. The CDR3 is made up of 18 amino acids. Unmatched junction bases numbered 19, after V lost 7 bases and J lost 7 bases. Germline V CDR1 and CDR2: SQVTM, ANQGSEA. The CDR3 sequence: CSAVGSPSSGRALGELFF. The CDR3 bases are TGCAGCGCTGTGGGGAGTCCCTCTAGCGGGAGGGCCCTCGGGGAGCTGTTTTTT.

The sample holds a few counts of this clone. The V gene is TRBV5-6, the J gene TRBJ2-1; tentative D call: TRBD1 (6 bases). Trimming took 7 bases from V and 6 from J, leaving 17 bases between them. Germline values: CDR1 SGHDT, CDR2 YYEEEE. This CDR3 has 14 residues. The CDR3 loop is CASGGGGSLNEQFF. The CDR3 DNA follows: TGTGCCAGCGGGGGCGGTGGGTCGCTCAATGAGCAGTTCTTC.

The CDR3 sequence is CATSPGGTETQYF. DNA of the CDR3: TGTGCCACCAGCCCTGGAGGAACAGAGACCCAGTACTTC. J is TRBJ2-5 and V is TRBV15; TRBD2 is a possible D gene (5 bases). Trimming pared 5 bases from V and 4 bases from J, leaving 11 bases between. This CDR3 comprises 13 residues. The germline V gene encodes CDR1 LNHNV and CDR2 YYDKDF (reference sequence).